This is a list of T cell receptor beta chains from one sample in a study of neurological immune-mediated disorders. A single record per CDR3 protein comes from TCRdb applying MiXCR to the 5' RACE reads. The table has 75,000 to 80,000 distinct CDR3 sequences, roughly 4.8% seen once. The sequencing input was PBMCs. Every receptor here comes from a woman in her 30s with multiple sclerosis. CDR3s include the opening cysteine and the closing phenylalanine or tryptophan. The D gene is left open where the match is weak. Clone size is not always given. Where it is, it says once, few, many or a class for expanded clones.

J,V,D,size,CDR3,DNA
TRBJ2-1,TRBV7-9,TRBD2,many,CASSSGGSGYNEQFF,TGTGCCAGCAGCTCCGGCGGGAGCGGGTACAATGAGCAGTTCTTC
TRBJ1-2,TRBV5-6,TRBD1,many,CASSDMGQDYGYTF,TGTGCCAGCAGCGACATGGGACAGGACTATGGCTACACCTTC
TRBJ1-5,TRBV20-1,TRBD1,many,CSARVSDRASNQPQHF,TGCAGTGCTAGGGTCTCGGACAGGGCTAGCAATCAGCCCCAGCATTTT
TRBJ2-5,TRBV12-3/TRBV12-4,NA,many,CASSSDWGGETQYF,TGTGCCAGCAGTTCGGACTGGGGAGGAGAGACCCAGTACTTC
TRBJ1-5,TRBV6-1,NA,many,CASRGTGWGNQPQHF,TGTGCCAGCAGGGGCACAGGGTGGGGCAATCAGCCCCAGCATTTT
TRBJ1-2,TRBV18,TRBD1,many,CASSPPSQGADYGYTF,TGTGCCAGCTCACCACCATCCCAGGGGGCAGACTATGGCTACACCTTC
TRBJ2-7,TRBV7-6,NA,NA,CASSLEVGSEQYF,TGTGCCAGCAGCTTAGAGGTGGGATCCGAGCAGTACTTC
TRBJ1-1,TRBV5-1,TRBD1,many,CASSRDRGEAFF,TGCGCCAGCAGCCGGGACAGGGGAGAAGCTTTCTTT
TRBJ2-1,TRBV20-1,NA,many,CSALRGLKQFF,TGCAGTGCCCTTCGGGGCCTGAAGCAGTTCTTC
TRBJ2-7,TRBV5-1,NA,few,CASSSYIGTDTYEQYF,TGCGCCAGCAGCTCTTACATAGGGACGGATACCTACGAGCAGTACTTC
TRBJ1-2,TRBV20-1,NA,NA,CSARVGIGHGYTF,TGCAGTGCTAGAGTTGGCATTGGTCATGGCTACACCTTC
TRBJ2-3,TRBV15,NA,few,CATSVAADTDTQYF,TGTGCCACCAGTGTGGCTGCGGACACAGATACGCAGTATTTT
TRBJ2-5,TRBV5-6,NA,many,CASSLAASETQYF,TGTGCCAGCAGCTTGGCCGCGTCAGAGACCCAGTACTTC
TRBJ1-2,TRBV7-9,NA,many,CASSLVSAAYGYTF,TGTGCCAGCAGCTTAGTCTCGGCAGCCTATGGCTACACCTTC
TRBJ2-3,TRBV20-1,TRBD2,many,CSARVSGRTDTQYF,TGCAGTGCTAGGGTTAGCGGGCGCACAGATACGCAGTATTTT
TRBJ1-1,TRBV5-6,NA,many,CASSFGGGGTEAFF,TGTGCCAGCAGCTTTGGGGGTGGGGGGACTGAAGCTTTCTTT
TRBJ1-1,TRBV12-5,NA,many,CASGLVFGHLNTEAFF,TGTGCTAGTGGTTTGGTATTCGGACACCTGAACACTGAAGCTTTCTTT
TRBJ2-3,TRBV30,NA,many,CAWSRDLTDTQYF,TGTGCCTGGAGTCGGGACCTCACAGATACGCAGTATTTT
TRBJ1-2,TRBV5-6,NA,many,CASSLGDTYGYTF,TGTGCCAGCAGCTTGGGAGACACCTATGGCTACACCTTC
TRBJ1-1,TRBV20-1,TRBD1,many,CSARGQRSEAFF,TGCAGTGCTAGGGGACAGAGAAGTGAAGCTTTCTTT
TRBJ1-5,TRBV5-1,NA,NA,CASSLGALNQPQHF,TGCGCCAGCAGCTTGGGGGCTCTGAATCAGCCCCAGCATTTT
TRBJ2-5,TRBV20-1,NA,many,CSATWGTQYF,TGCAGTGCTACCTGGGGGACCCAGTACTTC
TRBJ2-2,TRBV20-1,NA,many,CSASRASGELFF,TGCAGTGCTAGCCGTGCGTCCGGGGAGCTGTTTTTT
TRBJ1-1,TRBV5-1,NA,many,CASSSSQGNTEAFF,TGCGCCAGCAGCAGTTCACAGGGGAACACTGAAGCTTTCTTT
TRBJ1-5,TRBV20-1,TRBD1,many,CSASGGQGLSNQPQHF,TGCAGTGCTAGTGGTGGACAGGGATTGTCCAATCAGCCCCAGCATTTT
TRBJ2-6,TRBV5-1,NA,few,CASSSPYYVGKSGANVLTF,TGCGCCAGCAGTTCCCCGTATTATGTGGGGAAGTCTGGGGCCAACGTCCTGACTTTC
TRBJ2-3,TRBV20-1,NA,few,CSARDWDADTQYF,TGCAGTGCTCGGGACTGGGACGCAGATACGCAGTATTTT
TRBJ1-2,TRBV20-1,NA,NA,CSADGYTF,TGCAGTGCGGATGGCTACACCTTC
TRBJ1-2,TRBV6-5,NA,NA,CDSSYQGAGYTF,TGTGACAGCAGTTATCAAGGGGCGGGCTACACCTTC
TRBJ2-3,TRBV5-1,TRBD2,many,CASSLGGRLAPPDTQYF,TGCGCCAGCAGCTTGGGAGGGCGACTAGCCCCGCCAGATACGCAGTATTTT
TRBJ2-1,TRBV11-3,NA,many,CASSLGAGIYNEQFF,TGTGCCAGCAGCTTAGGGGCGGGGATCTACAATGAGCAGTTCTTC
TRBJ2-7,TRBV4-1,TRBD2,many,CASSQAAEASGSYEQYF,TGCGCCAGCAGCCAAGCAGCGGAGGCTAGCGGGAGTTACGAGCAGTACTTC
TRBJ2-1,TRBV10-2,NA,NA,CASSSRQAPSYNEQFF,TGCGCCAGCAGTTCTAGACAGGCCCCTTCCTACAATGAGCAGTTCTTC
TRBJ2-5,TRBV5-1,NA,many,CASKAQETQYF,TGCGCCAGCAAGGCCCAAGAGACCCAGTACTTC
TRBJ1-6,TRBV7-9,TRBD1,many,CASSLEDRRDSPLHF,TGTGCCAGCAGCTTAGAGGACAGGCGGGATTCACCCCTCCACTTT
TRBJ2-1,TRBV12-3/TRBV12-4,NA,NA,CASSLVGSYNEQFF,TGTGCCAGCAGTTTAGTTGGCTCCTACAATGAGCAGTTCTTC
TRBJ2-1,TRBV20-1,TRBD2,many,CSASGGSLAFF,TGCAGTGCTAGCGGGGGGTCACTGGCGTTCTTC
TRBJ2-1,TRBV6-4,NA,many,CASSEGGIGEGLFF,TGTGCCAGCAGTGAAGGGGGAATTGGGGAGGGCCTGTTCTTC
TRBJ1-1,TRBV5-1,NA,few,CASRERWEDTEAFF,TGCGCCAGCAGAGAGAGGTGGGAAGACACTGAAGCTTTCTTT
TRBJ1-1,TRBV12-3/TRBV12-4,NA,many,CASSLRKGEAFF,TGTGCCAGCAGTTTACGGAAGGGTGAAGCTTTCTTT
TRBJ2-5,TRBV5-1,NA,many,CASSLDVGVEETQYF,TGCGCCAGCAGCTTGGATGTGGGAGTGGAAGAGACCCAGTACTTC